The 3 T cell receptor beta chains presented below share a single source sample, sequenced in a study of beta chain features in type 1 diabetes. Study outcomes and limitations: Shorter TCRB CDR3s, moderately but significantly so, marked every one of the four CD4+ subsets in Type 1 diabetes patients.

The entirety of the isolated RNA underwent reverse transcription, so expressed TCRB transcripts were sequenced. Data came from immunoSEQ multiplex PCR; TCRdb stores just in-frame clones and leaves some out. This table has roughly 50,000 clones, 42% appearing once. The antigens of these receptors remain unknown. Sequenced input: Tregs from blood. The receptors stem from a man between 25 and 39 years old with type 1 diabetes.

This clone was recorded only once. The V and J genes are TRBV6-5 and TRBJ2-5; 7 nucleotides match TRBD1. CDR3 length equals 13 residues. CDR1 is MNHEY, CDR2 SVGAGI, per germline. The J segment lost 4 bases and the V segment lost 8 bases, leaving 7 bases of the junction unmatched. This chain's CDR3 is CASRRDSRETQYF. The CDR3 nucleotides are TGTGCCAGCCGTAGGGACAGTCGAGAGACCCAGTACTTC.

The V call is TRBV7-9, the J call TRBJ1-2, with D perhaps TRBD1 (6 bases). Between the trimmed V and J ends, which lost 4 bases and 5 bases, there was a span of 14 bases. Germline V gene data show CDR1 as SEHNR and CDR2 as FQNEAQ (reference sequence). The CDR3 is 14 residues long. CDR3 sequence: CASSSITGWYGYTF. As DNA, the CDR3 is TGTGCCAGCAGCTCCATCACAGGGTGGTATGGCTACACCTTC.

The J gene is TRBJ2-5, the V gene TRBV28; D possibly corresponds to TRBD2 (5 bases). The closer fit of TRBJ2-7 to the DNA end suggests the J call may be wrong. CDR1 and CDR2 (germline): MDHEN, SYDVKM. There are 13 residues in the CDR3. The CDR3 coding sequence is TGTGCCAGCACCCCGGGGATGTCCTACGAGCAGTACTTC. This gives the protein CASTPGMSYEQYF.